This section outlines one T cell receptor (beta chain) sequence together with its context. This entry is derived from a study of T cell responses to AZD1222 COVID-19 vaccine. Method: immunoSEQ multiplex PCR; TCRdb's copy keeps in-frame clones and lacks some. The sample carries roughly 120,000 clones, about 90% recorded once. The sample was peripheral blood, taken on day 0 of AZD1222 vaccination. This receptor was obtained from an adult in good health.

The CDR3 spells CASSSLPHEQYF. The CDR3 DNA sequence: TGTGCCAGCAGTTCCCTCCCCCACGAGCAGTACTTC. This chain uses TRBV12-3 or TRBV12-4 with TRBJ2-7; no clear D gene. The CDR3 has 12 residues. V lost 4 bases and J lost 5, with 9 bases in between.